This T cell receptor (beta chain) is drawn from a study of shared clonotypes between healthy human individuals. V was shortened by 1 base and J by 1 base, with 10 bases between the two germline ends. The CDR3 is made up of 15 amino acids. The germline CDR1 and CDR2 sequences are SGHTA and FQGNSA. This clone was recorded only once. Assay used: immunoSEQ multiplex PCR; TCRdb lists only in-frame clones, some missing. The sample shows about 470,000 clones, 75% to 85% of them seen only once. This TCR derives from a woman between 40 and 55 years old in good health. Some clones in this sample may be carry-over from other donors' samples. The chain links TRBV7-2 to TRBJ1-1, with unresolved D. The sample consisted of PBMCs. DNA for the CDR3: TGTGCCAGCAGCTTAGTACGGCAGAAGAACACTGAAGCTTTCTTT. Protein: CASSLVRQKNTEAFF.